This TCR beta chain was captured in a study of T cell responses to AZD1222 COVID-19 vaccine. Broader study findings: Of spike-specific TCRs, nearly half reportedly target regions left unmutated in variants.

Repertoires were generated with immunoSEQ multiplex PCR, while TCRdb's copy carries only in-frame clones and drops some. The repertoire holds over 100,000 clones, 85% to 95% seen once, with around 1.7% in the top ten. This CDR3 spans 17 amino acids. The trim removed 4 bases at V and 2 bases at J, leaving 13 bases unmatched. Germline V lookup: CDR1 MDHEN, CDR2 SYDVKM. A note on this clone: What it binds is unknown.

The chain has TRBV28 and TRBJ1-1, with 7 bases aligning to TRBD1. Sequencing used peripheral blood, obtained on day 0 of AZD1222 vaccination. The clonotype originates from an adult in good health. The CDR3 nucleotides read TGTGCCAGCAGTTCCCCTAGGGCAGGGGGACGAAACACTGAAGCTTTCTTT. Protein sequence: CASSSPRAGGRNTEAFF.